This record looks at one TCR beta chain sequence and its context. Which antigen it targets is not known. Base qualities are not provided; no much larger clone lies one nucleotide away. TCRbeta CDR3 regions were amplified from genomic DNA using the immunoSEQ Assay, a bias-controlled multiplex PCR. The paper's data handling went like this. The number of nucleated cells in each sample was estimated by amplification of reference gene primers within the assay. Sequence reads were collapsed and filtered to measure the absolute abundance of every unique TCRbeta CDR3 rearrangement. For each sample, productive Simpson clonality was calculated as the square root of Simpson's diversity index across productive rearrangements. Held by TCRdb, this immuneACCESS table contains in-frame sequences only and omits some clones. Under half of the omission traces to an unresolved V gene where checked; the cause of the rest is unknown. V and J calls and clone size are given by that table; D and trimming were obtained from the DNA. This sample gives fewer than 250,000 clones in total; over 75% of them show up just once. Around 7% of the sample lies in the top ten.

The data stem from a study of blood T cell repertoires in COVID-19 (dated by TCRdb to the early 2020s). About the investigation overall: Recovered participants in ImmuneRACE Cohort 3 were defined by two consecutive negative NP/OP PCR tests, clearance by a healthcare professional, or resolution of symptoms. Deeply sampled blood TCRbeta repertoires from subjects exposed to, actively infected with, or recovered from COVID-19 were included in the dataset. The samples were drawn from two sources: the first 160 participants of the ongoing ImmuneRACE study, and 1,254 subjects contributed by 6 global collaborators. Where available, HLA class I and class II types were taken from metadata supplied by the sample provider and were not determined by assay-based typing. A de-identified subject ID, COVID-19 status, age in years and sex were almost always included in the sample metadata. The repertoires were made available in a free public database intended to serve as a resource for research on the immune response to SARS-CoV-2. Collaborator samples came from the United States, Italy and Spain and covered acute and convalescent phases of COVID-19. The prospective study material was composed of cDNA or gDNA derived from T cells, B-cell-depleted T cells, or PBMCs.

The investigation overall reported the following: How much clinical and demographic metadata was included differed by source and by participant, and the metadata was provided uncurated.

Reading from cysteine to phenylalanine, the CDR3 counts 15 amino acids. The CDR3 DNA has 45 bases and is translated from base 1. Ends trimmed: V by 2 bases, J by 6 bases; bases unmatched to a gene: 7. CDR1 and CDR2 are drawn from the germline V gene: MNHEY, SVGEGT. Enrolling through a virtual design, the prospective study's participants ranged in age from roughly 18 to 95 years and lived across 20 to 30 United States geographic areas. In the prospective study, cohorts were assigned on the basis of participant-reported clinical history obtained from a screening survey and a study questionnaire. Each participant in the prospective study had whole blood, serum and a nasopharyngeal or oropharyngeal swab collected by mobile phlebotomists. Over a roughly 2-month period, participants in the prospective study had the option of providing additional blood draws and questionnaires. Before DNA extraction, blood samples from the prospective study were shipped at room temperature or frozen.

The receptor was derived from a man aged 25-45 years in a cohort exposed to, infected with or recovered from COVID-19 (not recorded which). The specimen was PBMCs or T cells enriched from blood (not recorded which). Here the chain combines TRBV6-2 or TRBV6-3 and TRBJ1-1, with 9 central nucleotides matching TRBD1. The DNA sequence is given as TGTGCCAGCAGTTACCCTGGGACAGGGATGGCTGAAGCTTTCTTT. It encodes CASSYPGTGMAEAFF.